One T cell receptor beta chain is described in this entry. The data were taken from a study of control samples from healthy donors and cancer patients. Sequencing used immunoSEQ multiplex PCR; TCRdb keeps in-frame clones, though not all of them. The data show 90,000 to 140,000 clones, roughly four fifths seen once. The CDR3 has 17 residues. In germline, CDR1 is LGHNA, CDR2 YSLEER. The junction had 5 bases not matched to a gene; V was cut back by 0 bases and J by 1 base. This clonotype was obtained from a woman aged 45 to 65 in good health. V is TRBV4-3 and J is TRBJ2-2; TRBD1 matches 7 bases. The sequencing sample was made of blood. The CDR3 reads CASSQEWRTGNTGELFF. CDR3 DNA sequence: TGCGCCAGCAGCCAAGAATGGCGGACAGGGAACACCGGGGAGCTGTTTTTT.